The rows below give T cell receptor beta chains drawn from one sample of a study of patients and donors after allogeneic stem cell transplantation. TCRdb re-analysed the RT-PCR reads in MiXCR, keeping a single row per CDR3 protein. The table has approximately 250,000 distinct CDR3 sequences, about 14% seen once. Sequencing was performed on blood, either unsorted or a sorted T cell fraction (not recorded which). Every receptor here comes from a human donor who was either an allogeneic HSCT recipient or a stem cell or donor lymphocyte infusion donor (not recorded which). It is not recorded whose cells these are; they may come from a transplant donor. Both conserved end residues are part of each CDR3. A D gene is named only where the DNA matches it firmly. Only some rows state a clone size, as once, few, many or a class for expanded clones.

v_call	clone_size	d_call	j_call	cdr3_aa	cdr3_nt
TRBV7-9	few	-	TRBJ2-1	CASSGELRVGNEQFF	TGTGCCAGCAGCGGAGAATTGCGGGTTGGGAATGAGCAGTTCTTC
TRBV30	-	-	TRBJ1-4	CAWSGISGEKLFF	TGTGCCTGGAGTGGGATCTCGGGGGAAAAACTGTTTTTT
TRBV5-1	-	TRBD1	TRBJ1-2	CASSPRSGQGAVGYTF	TGCGCCAGCAGCCCTCGGTCGGGACAGGGGGCGGTTGGCTACACCTTC
TRBV13	many	-	TRBJ2-1	CASSSMRVTYNEQFF	TGTGCCAGCAGCTCCATGCGGGTAACCTACAATGAGCAGTTCTTC
TRBV7-2	few	TRBD2	TRBJ2-3	CASSDGLAASTDTQYF	TGTGCCAGCAGCGACGGACTAGCGGCCAGCACAGATACGCAGTATTTT
TRBV12-3/TRBV12-4	few	-	TRBJ2-2	CASSRGAGGELFF	TGTGCCAGCAGCAGAGGAGCCGGGGGGGAGCTGTTTTTT
TRBV20-1	many	-	TRBJ2-7	CSPMVGVYEQYF	TGCAGTCCGATGGTTGGAGTCTACGAGCAGTACTTC
TRBV4-3	-	-	TRBJ1-5	CASSPAGQGNQPQHF	TGCGCCAGCAGCCCCGCGGGGCAAGGCAATCAGCCCCAGCATTTT
TRBV12-5	few	-	TRBJ2-1	CASGLVLLRADEQFF	TGTGCTAGTGGTTTGGTACTGCTGCGGGCCGATGAGCAGTTCTTC
TRBV29-1	few	-	TRBJ1-3	CSVRSGNTIYF	TGCAGCGTTCGGTCTGGAAACACCATATATTTT
TRBV20-1	few	-	TRBJ1-1	CSAPAGAANTEAFF	TGCAGTGCGCCGGCCGGTGCGGCGAACACTGAAGCTTTCTTT
TRBV5-4	once	TRBD1	TRBJ2-3	CASKGTGGADTQYF	TGTGCCAGCAAAGGGACAGGGGGCGCGGATACGCAGTATTTT
TRBV14	-	-	TRBJ1-4	CASSLWTGEKLFF	TGTGCCAGCAGCCTTTGGACCGGCGAAAAACTGTTTTTT
TRBV6-5	-	-	TRBJ1-1	CASSYDGGETEAFF	TGTGCCAGCAGTTACGACGGGGGGGAAACTGAAGCTTTCTTT
TRBV19	-	-	TRBJ1-4	CASSRNRDAGDELFF	TGTGCCAGTAGCCGCAACAGGGACGCTGGCGATGAACTGTTTTTT
TRBV12-3/TRBV12-4	few	TRBD1	TRBJ2-4	CASSLSGTGQGVTQYF	TGTGCCAGCAGTTTATCCGGGACAGGGCAGGGGGTTACTCAGTACTTC
TRBV3-1	few	-	TRBJ1-4	CASSLQGSVNEKLFF	TGTGCCAGCAGTCTCCAGGGTTCTGTGAATGAAAAACTGTTTTTT
TRBV7-9	-	TRBD1	TRBJ1-3	CASSSQGGRSSGNTIYF	TGTGCCAGCAGCTCCCAGGGGGGCCGCAGCTCTGGAAACACCATATATTTT
TRBV10-3	many	-	TRBJ1-2	CAISEFGGTNYGYTF	TGTGCCATCAGTGAGTTTGGAGGGACTAACTATGGCTACACCTTC
TRBV20-1	many	-	TRBJ2-4	CSARVPVGAKNIQYF	TGCAGTGCTAGGGTACCAGTCGGTGCCAAAAACATTCAGTACTTC
TRBV6-5	-	-	TRBJ1-5	CASSYSTQGGWPQHF	TGTGCCAGCAGTTACTCGACGCAGGGAGGGTGGCCCCAGCATTTT
TRBV5-1	many	-	TRBJ2-5	CASSDSGTAKETQYF	TGCGCCAGCAGCGACTCCGGGACTGCCAAAGAGACCCAGTACTTC
TRBV15	-	TRBD1	TRBJ2-2	CATRRQGNTGELFF	TGTGCCACCAGGCGACAGGGGAACACCGGGGAGCTGTTTTTT
TRBV18	few	TRBD1	TRBJ2-7	CASSPGRRTGLTYEQYF	TGTGCCAGCTCACCAGGACGTCGGACAGGATTGACCTACGAGCAGTACTTC
TRBV29-1	many	TRBD1	TRBJ2-5	CSGGQGQETQYF	TGCAGCGGTGGACAGGGCCAAGAGACCCAGTACTTC
TRBV5-8	few	-	TRBJ1-2	CASSLETVSGANYGYTF	TGTGCCAGCAGCTTGGAGACTGTTTCAGGGGCCAACTATGGCTACACCTTC